Detailed here is one T cell receptor beta chain. Its antigen is undetermined. TCRdb re-analysed the 5' RACE reads in MiXCR, keeping a single row per CDR3 protein. The sample yields 250,000 or so distinct CDR3 sequences, roughly 18% seen once. This entry is derived from a study of T-cell memory formation after mild COVID-19. Findings and limits, study-wide: Pre-infection memory harbored some responding clones, suggesting cross-reactive memory joined. Researchers report contracting CD4+ clones mostly in CM and EM, with CD8+ clones in EMRA.

The V end lost 6 bases, the J end lost 0 bases, and 14 bases lay between the germline ends. The CDR3 length is 16 residues. Material for sequencing was PBMCs or a T cell subset sorted from them (not recorded which). V and J are TRBV12-3 or TRBV12-4 and TRBJ2-2; D is possibly TRBD1 or TRBD2 (5 bases each). The TCR was taken from a man between 18 and 29 years old who had mild COVID-19 (a few samples of this study predate the infection). Cell type and time point are not known. The CDR3 reads CASRSSGLTNTGELFF. The CDR3 nucleotides are TGTGCCAGCAGATCCTCGGGGCTAACGAACACCGGGGAGCTGTTTTTT.